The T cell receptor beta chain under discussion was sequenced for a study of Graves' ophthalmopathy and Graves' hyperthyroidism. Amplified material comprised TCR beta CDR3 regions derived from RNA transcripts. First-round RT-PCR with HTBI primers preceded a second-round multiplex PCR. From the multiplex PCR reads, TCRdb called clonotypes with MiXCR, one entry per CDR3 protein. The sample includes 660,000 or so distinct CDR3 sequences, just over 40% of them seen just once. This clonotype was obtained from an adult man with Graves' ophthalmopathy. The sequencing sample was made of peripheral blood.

Here the CDR3 reads CASSLRDRAYRRRTFF. DNA for the CDR3: TGCGCCAGCAGCCTTCGGGACAGGGCTTATAGAAGGAGAACTTTCTTT. This chain joins TRBV5-1 and TRBJ1-1; TRBD1 matches 9 bases. V shed 4 bases and J 12 bases; nucleotides not matched to a gene: 19. CDR1 is SGHRS, CDR2 YFSETQ, per germline. This CDR3 region has 16 residues.